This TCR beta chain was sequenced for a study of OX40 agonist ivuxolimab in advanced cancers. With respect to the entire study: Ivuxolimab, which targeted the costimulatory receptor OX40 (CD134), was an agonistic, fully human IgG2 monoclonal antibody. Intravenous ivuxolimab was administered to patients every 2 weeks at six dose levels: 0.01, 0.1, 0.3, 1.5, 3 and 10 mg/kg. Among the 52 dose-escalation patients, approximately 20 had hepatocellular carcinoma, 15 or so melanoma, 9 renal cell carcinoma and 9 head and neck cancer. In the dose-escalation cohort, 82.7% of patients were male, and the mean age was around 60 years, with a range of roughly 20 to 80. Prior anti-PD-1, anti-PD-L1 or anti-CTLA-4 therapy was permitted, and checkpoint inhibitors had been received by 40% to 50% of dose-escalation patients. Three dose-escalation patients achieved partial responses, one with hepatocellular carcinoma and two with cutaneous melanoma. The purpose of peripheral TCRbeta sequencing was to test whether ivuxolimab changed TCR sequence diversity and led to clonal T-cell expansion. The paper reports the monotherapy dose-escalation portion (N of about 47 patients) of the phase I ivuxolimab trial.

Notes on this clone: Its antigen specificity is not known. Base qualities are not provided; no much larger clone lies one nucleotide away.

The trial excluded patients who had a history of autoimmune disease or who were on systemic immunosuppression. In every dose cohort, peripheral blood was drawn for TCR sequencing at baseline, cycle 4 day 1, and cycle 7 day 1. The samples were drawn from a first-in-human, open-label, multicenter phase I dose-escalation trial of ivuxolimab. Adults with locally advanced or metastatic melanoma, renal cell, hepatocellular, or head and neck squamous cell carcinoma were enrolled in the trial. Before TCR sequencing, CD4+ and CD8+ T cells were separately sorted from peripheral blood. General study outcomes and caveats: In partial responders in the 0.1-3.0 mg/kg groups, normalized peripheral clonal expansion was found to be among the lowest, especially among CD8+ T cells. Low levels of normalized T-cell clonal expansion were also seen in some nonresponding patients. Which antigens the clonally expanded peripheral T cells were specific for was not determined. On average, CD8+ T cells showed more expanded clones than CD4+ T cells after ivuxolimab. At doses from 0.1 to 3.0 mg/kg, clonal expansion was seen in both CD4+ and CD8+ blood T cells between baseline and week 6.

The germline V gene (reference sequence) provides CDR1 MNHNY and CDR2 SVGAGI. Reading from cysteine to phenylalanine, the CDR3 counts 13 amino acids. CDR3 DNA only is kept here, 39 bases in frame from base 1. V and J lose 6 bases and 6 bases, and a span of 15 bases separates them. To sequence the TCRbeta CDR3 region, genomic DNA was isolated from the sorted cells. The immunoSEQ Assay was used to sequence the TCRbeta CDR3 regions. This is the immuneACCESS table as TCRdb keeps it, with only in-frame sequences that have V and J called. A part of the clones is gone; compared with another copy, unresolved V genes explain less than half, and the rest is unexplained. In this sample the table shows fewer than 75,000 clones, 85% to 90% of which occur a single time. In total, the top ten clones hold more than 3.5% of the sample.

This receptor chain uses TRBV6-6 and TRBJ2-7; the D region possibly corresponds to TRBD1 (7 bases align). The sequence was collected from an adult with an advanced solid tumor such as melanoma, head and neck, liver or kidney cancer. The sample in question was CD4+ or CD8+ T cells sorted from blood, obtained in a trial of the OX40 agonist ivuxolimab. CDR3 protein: CASRGGQPSEQYF. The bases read TGTGCCAGCAGGGGGGGACAGCCTAGCGAGCAGTACTTC.